This T cell receptor (beta chain) was captured in a study of blood T cell repertoires in COVID-19. Study as a whole: Collection of acute and convalescent COVID-19 samples took place in the United States, Italy and Spain. T cells, B-cell-depleted T cells, or PBMCs provided the cDNA or gDNA that served as material.

Germline assignment: CDR1 MDHEN and CDR2 SYDVKM. Trimming took off 5 bases at V and 1 base at J, with 6 bases between the two ends. The CDR3 runs to 12 residues. Under the authors' procedure: Estimates of nucleated cell counts were drawn from the amplification of reference gene primers. Method: immunoSEQ multiplex PCR; TCRdb's copy keeps in-frame clones and lacks some. V, J and clone size reflect that table, while D and trimming were determined from the DNA. The sample records under 300,000 clones, 75% to 90% being singletons. Patients of the Seattle cohort, enrolled during active infection, were followed longitudinally.

This chain links TRBV28 with TRBJ2-7, with a possible D match to TRBD2 (5 bases). The receptor's source is a woman in her 70s with COVID-19, enrolled during active disease. What was sequenced was peripheral blood. The DNA for the CDR3 is TGTGCCAGCAGTGGCGGGTCCTACGAGCAGTACTTC. The encoded protein is CASSGGSYEQYF. The full variable domain, with the rest looked up from reference TRBV28 and TRBJ2-7, is DVKVTQSSRYLVKRTGEKVFLECVQDMDHENMFWYRQDPGLGLRLIYFSYDVKMKEKGDIPEGYSVSREKKERFSLILESASTNQTSMYLCASSGGSYEQYFGPGTRLTVT.